Listed here are 20 T cell receptor beta chains from one sample, sequenced in a study of shared clonotypes between healthy human individuals (dated by TCRdb to the early 2020s). The protocol used for the library was the immunoSEQ multiplex PCR assay. This is the immuneACCESS table as TCRdb keeps it, with only in-frame sequences that have V and J called. A part of the clones is gone; compared with another copy, unresolved V genes explain less than half, and the rest is unexplained. In this sample the table shows more than 2 million clones, 90% to 96% of which occur a single time. The ten largest make up more than 0.1% of the sample. The source material was naive CD4+ T cells sorted from blood. Read against the paper, the sample's cell subset or site label means: CD45RA+ positively selected. The receptors were sampled from a man aged 18 to 29 in good health.

This clone was observed a single time. This chain uses TRBV6-5 with TRBJ2-6; D might be TRBD1 (5 bases). The V and J ends lost 2 bases and 0 bases respectively, with 8 bases between them. Per the germline V gene, CDR1 is MNHEY and CDR2 is SVGAGI. CDR3 length: 16 amino acids. The CDR3 loop is CASSYGADSGANVLTF. In DNA form, the CDR3 reads TGTGCCAGCAGTTACGGGGCCGACTCTGGGGCCAACGTCCTGACTTTC.

The gene calls are TRBV6-1 and TRBJ1-1; D might be TRBD1 (6 bases). CDR3 length: 14 amino acids. Deletions cut 6 bases from V and 2 bases from J, with 13 bases between. Germline CDR1 and CDR2: MNHNS and SASEGT. The CDR3 sequence: CASRDSPTNTEAFF. The CDR3 coding sequence is TGTGCCAGCAGGGACAGCCCTACTAACACTGAAGCTTTCTTT.

The J gene is TRBJ2-1, the V gene TRBV6-1, with D maybe TRBD2 (6 bases). Germline CDR1 and CDR2: MNHNS and SASEGT. V was clipped by 6 bases and J by 10 bases, with 10 bases between them. CDR3 length: 11 amino acids. The CDR3 coding sequence is TGTGCCAGCAGAGCTAGCGTCGAGCAGTTCTTC. Protein sequence: CASRASVEQFF.

The chain joins TRBV28 to TRBJ1-5; no definite D call. This CDR3 is built from 13 residues. V was pared by 6 bases and J by 4 bases, with 10 bases between. The germline gives CDR1 MDHEN, CDR2 SYDVKM. CDR3 sequence (DNA): TGTGCCAGCAGGAGTCTATGGAATCAGCCCCAGCATTTT. Residues: CASRSLWNQPQHF.

The chain employs TRBV18 and TRBJ1-5; TRBD1 might be the D (5 bases). Trimming cost V 3 bases and J 7 bases, with 13 bases left between them. This CDR3 contains 14 residues. Germline V gene data show CDR1 as KGHSH and CDR2 as LQKENI. The CDR3 DNA follows: TGTGCCAGCTCACCTAGCGGGGACGGCCAGCCCCAGCATTTT. It translates to CASSPSGDGQPQHF.

The chain uses TRBV20-1 and TRBJ1-1; no clear D. V was shortened by 2 bases and J by 10 bases, with 11 bases between the two germline ends. This CDR3 is built from 11 residues. Germline CDR1 and CDR2: DFQATT and SNEGSKA (reference sequence). The CDR3 protein is CSARIFETAFF. CDR3 in DNA: TGCAGTGCTAGAATATTTGAGACAGCTTTCTTT.

J is TRBJ2-3 and V is TRBV9; TRBD1 might be the D (5 bases). V lost 0 bases and J 6 bases, leaving 14 bases between the germline ends. Per germline, CDR1 SGDLS and CDR2 YYNGEE. This CDR3 is built from 15 residues. The CDR3 DNA reads TGTGCCAGCAGCGTAGCGACAGAGAGCTTGGATACGCAGTATTTT. It yields the protein CASSVATESLDTQYF.

J is TRBJ2-1 and V is TRBV28; tentatively, D is TRBD1 (5 bases). The CDR3 is 17 amino acids. The V end lost 7 bases, the J end lost 0 bases, and 19 bases lay between the germline ends. The germline gives CDR1 MDHEN, CDR2 SYDVKM. CDR3 region: CASIRGGRPSSYNEQFF. CDR3 nucleotides: TGTGCCAGCATTAGGGGCGGCAGACCGAGCTCCTACAATGAGCAGTTCTTC.

The V and J genes are TRBV10-3 and TRBJ2-5; 10 positions match TRBD1. The CDR3 is made up of 13 amino acids. Germline-derived CDR1 and CDR2 are ENHRY and SYGVKD. The V segment lost 8 bases and the J segment 4 bases; nucleotides outside the gene matches: 4. The CDR3 is CAISDRGLETQYF. CDR3 sequence (DNA): TGTGCCATCTCCGACAGGGGGCTAGAGACCCAGTACTTC.

A single count supports this clone. The chain employs TRBV5-1 and TRBJ2-3; D may be TRBD2 (6 bases). The germline gives CDR1 SGHRS, CDR2 YFSETQ. The V end was cut by 2 bases, the J end by 6 bases, with 13 bases between. The CDR3 consists of 14 residues. This chain's CDR3 is CASSFVGGADTQYF. CDR3 sequence (DNA): TGCGCCAGCAGCTTCGTCGGGGGAGCGGATACGCAGTATTTT. The variable domain in full, with the rest retrieved from reference TRBV5-1 and TRBJ2-3, is KAGVTQTPRYLIKTRGQQVTLSCSPISGHRSVSWYQQTPGQGLQFLFEYFSETQRNKGNFPGRFSGRQFSNSRSEMNVSTLELGDSALYLCASSFVGGADTQYFGPGTRLTVL.

The CDR3 bases are TGTGCCAGCAGCTCTGACTTATCCATAGTCCGAGCCTATGGCTACACCTTC. Residues: CASSSDLSIVRAYGYTF. This chain links TRBV7-9 with TRBJ1-2; D is undetermined. From germline, CDR1 is SEHNR and CDR2 FQNEAQ (reference sequence). Trimming removed 4 bases from V and 4 bases from J, with 22 bases in between. The CDR3 runs 17 residues.

The gene calls are TRBV10-3 and TRBJ2-1, with 11 bases lining up with TRBD2. V lost 2 bases and J lost 15; bases outside the gene matches: 9. CDR3 length: 14 amino acids. Germline-derived CDR1 and CDR2 are ENHRY and SYGVKD. The CDR3 sequence: CAISENLAGGGLFF. CDR3 nucleotides: TGTGCCATCAGTGAGAACTTAGCGGGAGGGGGCTTGTTCTTC.

This chain uses TRBV5-1 with TRBJ2-2, with TRBD2 matching over 10 bases. The CDR3 extends over 17 amino acids. V dropped 0 bases and J dropped 6; count of bases not matched to a gene: 8. Germline V CDR1 and CDR2: SGHRS, YFSETQ. CDR3 residues: CASSLGPSGRTPGELFF. Here the CDR3 DNA reads TGCGCCAGCAGCTTGGGGCCTAGCGGGAGAACCCCCGGGGAGCTGTTTTTT.

The rearrangement uses TRBV6-5 and TRBJ2-3, with a tentative D call TRBD2 (5 bases). The CDR3 length is 13 residues. V lost 6 bases and J lost 4, with 11 bases in between. Germline values: CDR1 MNHEY, CDR2 SVGAGI. The CDR3 sequence is CASRRPGSDTQYF. The CDR3 bases are TGTGCCAGCAGACGCCCGGGGTCAGATACGCAGTATTTT.

This rearrangement joins TRBV9 to TRBJ1-3; the D is unclear. Germline assignment: CDR1 SGDLS and CDR2 YYNGEE. The CDR3 totals 16 residues. Trimming shortened V by 3 bases and J by 8 bases, and 21 bases separated the two germline ends. The CDR3 region has the DNA TGTGCCAGCAGCGGAGCCAGGACCGGGCTCGGGGACACCATATATTTT. Amino acids: CASSGARTGLGDTIYF.

The chain links TRBV18 to TRBJ2-1; either TRBD1 or TRBD2 may fit D (5 bases each). The CDR3 totals 15 residues. V was clipped by 3 bases and J by 3 bases, with 12 bases between them. Germline V CDR1 and CDR2: KGHSH, LQKENI. CDR3 residues: CASSPDGGDYNEQFF. In nucleotides, the CDR3 is TGTGCCAGCTCACCCGATGGGGGAGACTACAATGAGCAGTTCTTC.

This chain joins TRBV19 and TRBJ1-5; 9 bases line up with TRBD1. Germline-derived CDR1 and CDR2 are LNHDA and SQIVND (reference sequence). V was pared by 8 bases and J by 0 bases, with 5 bases of the junction left unmatched. This CDR3 is 15 amino acids long. CDR3 nucleotides: TGTGCCAGTGCAACAGGGGGCAATAGCAATCAGCCCCAGCATTTT. This translates into CASATGGNSNQPQHF.

Comments on this clone: The same CDR3 can be traced to other DNA sequences in this sample. This chain uses TRBV7-9 with TRBJ1-2, with D possibly being TRBD1 (5 bases). Trimming removed 0 bases at V and 2 bases at J, with 7 bases between. Germline CDR1 is SEHNR and CDR2 is FQNEAQ (reference sequence). CDR3 length equals 14 residues. CDR3 amino acids: CASSLASGNYGYTF. The CDR3 coding sequence is TGTGCCAGCAGCTTAGCGTCAGGGAACTATGGCTACACCTTC.

The chain's CDR3 is CASRLGYTEAFF. The DNA for the CDR3 is TGTGCCAGCAGACTTGGTTACACTGAAGCTTTCTTT. This chain uses TRBV6-1 with TRBJ1-1; D gene uncertain. V lost 6 bases, J lost 3 bases, and 8 bases lay in between. The CDR3 consists of 12 residues. Per the germline V gene, CDR1 is MNHNS and CDR2 is SASEGT.

The V call is TRBV6-1, the J call TRBJ2-5; D is possibly TRBD2 (5 bases). Germline CDR1 is MNHNS and CDR2 is SASEGT. The V end lost 6 bases, the J end lost 6 bases, and 20 bases lay between the germline ends. The CDR3 is 15 residues long. The CDR3 DNA reads TGTGCCAGCAGCCCCGGGGTCTTGGGAGTGAAGACCCAGTACTTC. It encodes CASSPGVLGVKTQYF.